Presented here are 28 T cell receptor beta chains from one specimen sequenced in a study of blood T cell repertoires in COVID-19. This table comes from immunoSEQ multiplex PCR, and its TCRdb copy is limited to in-frame clones, with some not included. The sample carries roughly 300,000 clones, around 90% recorded once. Sequencing was done on a sample of PBMCs or T cells enriched from blood (not recorded which). These receptors all come from a woman in her twenties or thirties who had recovered from COVID-19.

Only one count was recorded for this clone. Here the CDR3 DNA reads TGCGCCAGCAGCTTGGCCCCGGCGGGATCTCAAGAGACCCAGTACTTC. Amino acids: CASSLAPAGSQETQYF. The chain has TRBV5-1 and TRBJ2-5; possible D gene TRBD2, 6 bases. Trimming stripped 0 bases from V and 2 bases from J, with 14 bases between. Germline V lookup: CDR1 SGHRS, CDR2 YFSETQ. The CDR3 has 16 amino acids.

In DNA form, the CDR3 reads TGTGCCAGCAGTTCGACAAATAGCAATCAGCCCCAGCATTTT. This codes for CASSSTNSNQPQHF. V and J are TRBV25-1 and TRBJ1-5; D is unclear. The V and J ends lost 5 bases and 0 bases respectively, with 8 bases between them. Germline V gene data show CDR1 as MGHDK and CDR2 as SYGVNS. This CDR3 has 14 amino acids.

The J gene is TRBJ2-3, the V gene TRBV6-2 or TRBV6-3, with D perhaps TRBD2 (6 bases). There are 16 residues in the CDR3. V gave up 2 bases and J gave up 2 bases, with 14 bases separating them. The germline gives CDR1 MNHEY, CDR2 SVGEGT. The CDR3 DNA reads as TGTGCCAGCAGTTACCTGTTGGGGGGATACACAGATACGCAGTATTTT. Its protein is CASSYLLGGYTDTQYF.

V and J are TRBV3-1 (or the pseudogene TRBV3-2) and TRBJ2-1; D not certain. The CDR3 is made up of 13 amino acids. V was pared by 2 bases and J by 4 bases, with 6 bases between. Germline values: CDR1 LGHDT, CDR2 YNNKEL (reference sequence). CDR3 nucleotides: TGTGCCAGCAGCCAATTCGAGTACAATGAGCAGTTCTTC. Translating gives CASSQFEYNEQFF.

The genes are TRBV5-1 and TRBJ2-1, with D possibly TRBD2 on 5 matching bases. CDR3 length equals 14 residues. V was cut by 0 bases and J by 7 bases, with 11 bases left in between. Germline lookup yields CDR1 SGHRS and CDR2 YFSETQ. Here the CDR3 reads CASSLGLRENEQFF. The CDR3 DNA is TGCGCCAGCAGCTTGGGTCTTAGGGAGAATGAGCAGTTCTTC.

On this clone: This sample includes further DNA sequences coding for the same CDR3. The rearrangement uses TRBV7-8 and TRBJ1-5; 7 bases match TRBD1. With 3 bases clipped from V and 0 bases from J, the junction kept 2 bases outside the gene matches. This CDR3 has 15 residues. Germline CDR1 SGHVS, CDR2 FQNEAQ. The CDR3 here is CASSLGQHSNQPQHF. DNA of the CDR3: TGTGCCAGCAGCTTGGGACAGCATAGCAATCAGCCCCAGCATTTT.

The chain joins TRBV7-2 to TRBJ2-1; the match to TRBD2 covers 9 bases. In germline, CDR1 is SGHTA, CDR2 FQGNSA. This CDR3 contains 15 residues. The ends lost 0 bases at V and 9 bases at J; junction bases unmatched: 6. CDR3 sequence reads: CASSLASGGQGEQFF. The CDR3 region has the DNA TGTGCCAGCAGCTTAGCCAGCGGGGGGCAGGGTGAGCAGTTCTTC.

The V and J genes are TRBV7-3 and TRBJ2-1; 12 bases map to TRBD2. The CDR3 runs 20 residues. Germline CDR1 SGHTA, CDR2 FQGTGA. V lost 5 bases to trimming and J lost 0 bases; unmatched junction nucleotides: 14. The CDR3 spells CASSLKMGTSGFTSYNEQFF. In nucleotides, the CDR3 is TGTGCCAGCAGCCTAAAAATGGGGACTAGCGGGTTTACCTCCTACAATGAGCAGTTCTTC.

This sequence joins TRBV25-1 and TRBJ2-5; TRBD1 might be the D (6 bases). Trimming left V 2 bases short and J 1 base short, with 8 bases between. This CDR3 is 14 amino acids long. Germline assignment: CDR1 MGHDK and CDR2 SYGVNS. Here the CDR3 reads CASSEQGFQETQYF. The CDR3 DNA is TGTGCCAGCAGTGAACAGGGGTTCCAAGAGACCCAGTACTTC.

Of note for this clone: Other nucleotide sequences from this sample produce the same CDR3. The chain is built from TRBV19 and TRBJ2-1, with 7 bases aligning to TRBD1. From germline, CDR1 is LNHDA and CDR2 SQIVND (reference sequence). The V segment lost 3 bases and the J segment 4 bases; nucleotides outside the gene matches: 3. The CDR3 sequence is 14 residues long. Here the CDR3 DNA reads TGTGCCAGTAGTATCGGGACAGATTACAATGAGCAGTTCTTC. It translates to CASSIGTDYNEQFF.

This sequence joins TRBV5-6 and TRBJ2-7, with a weak D call TRBD1 (5 bases). CDR3 length: 14 residues. Between the trimmed V and J ends, which lost 2 bases and 2 bases, there was a span of 11 bases. Germline V gives CDR1 SGHDT, CDR2 YYEEEE. CDR3 residues: CASSFLADTYEQYF. The CDR3 DNA reads TGTGCCAGCAGCTTTCTTGCGGACACCTACGAGCAGTACTTC. Drawing the rest from reference TRBV5-6 and TRBJ2-7, the complete variable domain is DAGVTQSPTHLIKTRGQQVTLRCSPKSGHDTVSWYQQALGQGPQFIFQYYEEEERQRGNFPDRFSGHQFPNYSSELNVNALLLGDSALYLCASSFLADTYEQYFGPGTRLTVT.

This chain links TRBV28 with TRBJ2-7, with D perhaps matching TRBD2 (5 bases). The V gene lost 6 bases and the J gene lost 3 bases, with 6 bases spanning the gap. The CDR3 spans 11 residues. Germline CDR1 is MDHEN and CDR2 is SYDVKM. The CDR3 region has the DNA TGTGCCAGCAGGAGGGACTACGAGCAGTACTTC. Translated, it gives CASRRDYEQYF.

This rearrangement joins TRBV4-1 to TRBJ2-3; TRBD1 matches at 10 bases. Losses at the gene ends were 6 bases for V and 6 bases for J; bases not matched to a gene: 3. The germline CDR1 and CDR2 sequences are MGHRA and YSYEKL. The CDR3 has 13 amino acids. CDR3 DNA: TGCGCCAGCAGAAGACAGGGGGCGGATACGCAGTATTTT. This codes for CASRRQGADTQYF.

J is TRBJ1-2 and V is TRBV6-2 or TRBV6-3, with 8 bases that match TRBD1. Germline CDR1 is MNHEY and CDR2 is SVGEGT. Trimming cost V 6 bases and J 5 bases; bases outside gene matches: 14. The CDR3 is 16 residues long. Here the CDR3 reads CASSEYTGGLSYGYTF. The CDR3 DNA sequence: TGTGCCAGCAGCGAGTATACAGGGGGTCTTTCTTATGGCTACACCTTC.

The V call is TRBV19, the J call TRBJ2-7, with 11 bases fitting TRBD2. The CDR3 sequence is 15 residues long. The germline V gene has CDR1 LNHDA and CDR2 SQIVND (reference sequence). Losses at the gene ends were 3 bases for V and 4 bases for J; bases not matched to a gene: 5. CDR3 DNA sequence: TGTGCCAGTAGTATCGTAGCGGGAGGGCCTTACGAGCAGTACTTC. Its translation is CASSIVAGGPYEQYF. Variable domain in full (rest from reference TRBV19 and TRBJ2-7): DGGITQSPKYLFRKEGQNVTLSCEQNLNHDAMYWYRQDPGQGLRLIYYSQIVNDFQKGDIAEGYSVSREKKESFPLTVTSAQKNPTAFYLCASSIVAGGPYEQYFGPGTRLTVT.

The chain carries TRBV11-2 and TRBJ1-4; 10 bases agree with TRBD1. The CDR3 is made up of 15 amino acids. Looked up from germline, CDR1 is SGHAT and CDR2 is FQNNGV. J gave up 7 bases and V 1 base, and 3 bases lay outside the gene matches. The CDR3 DNA sequence: TGTGCCAGCAGCTTAGGCGGGACAGGGGTTGAAAAACTGTTTTTT. Protein: CASSLGGTGVEKLFF.

The chain links TRBV13 to TRBJ1-6; TRBD1 aligns across 11 bases. Germline assignment: CDR1 PRHDT and CDR2 FYEKMQ (reference sequence). This CDR3 has 16 residues. J was trimmed by 11 bases and V by 0 bases; bases with no gene match: 6. CDR3 bases: TGTGCCAGCAGCTTAGGGGACAGGGGGCATAGGGCACCCCTCCACTTT. Its translation: CASSLGDRGHRAPLHF.

V usage is TRBV6-5 and J usage is TRBJ1-6; 7 nucleotides match TRBD1. Per the germline V gene, CDR1 is MNHEY and CDR2 is SVGAGI. Germline trimming cut 5 bases from V and 10 bases from J; bases unmatched to any gene: 11. This CDR3 contains 15 residues. In DNA, the CDR3 is TGTGCCAGCAGTATATTAGAAGGGGGCAGCTCACCCCTCCACTTT. Protein sequence: CASSILEGGSSPLHF.

The V gene is TRBV5-1, the J gene TRBJ2-1; unclear D gene. This CDR3 region has 13 residues. Looked up from germline, CDR1 is SGHRS and CDR2 is YFSETQ. Trimming took off 4 bases at V and 4 bases at J, with 9 bases between the two ends. CDR3 residues: CASSTDSYNEQFF. CDR3 DNA sequence: TGCGCCAGCAGCACCGACTCGTACAATGAGCAGTTCTTC.

This clone was found once. J is TRBJ2-2 and V is TRBV19; the match to TRBD1 covers 9 bases. Per germline, CDR1 LNHDA and CDR2 SQIVND (reference sequence). The ends lost 3 bases at V and 1 base at J; junction bases unmatched: 0. This CDR3 comprises 15 residues. CDR3 DNA sequence: TGTGCCAGTAGTATGGGACAGGGGAACACCGGGGAGCTGTTTTTT. Its translation: CASSMGQGNTGELFF.

This sequence joins TRBV28 and TRBJ2-5, with D maybe TRBD2 (5 bases). Trimming stripped 2 bases from V and 7 bases from J, with 14 bases between. CDR1 is MDHEN, CDR2 SYDVKM, per germline. This CDR3 spans 14 amino acids. For the CDR3, the DNA is TGTGCCAGCAGTTTAGCTAACCCCCGGGGGACCCAGTACTTC. This translates into CASSLANPRGTQYF. The full variable domain, with the rest looked up from reference TRBV28 and TRBJ2-5, is DVKVTQSSRYLVKRTGEKVFLECVQDMDHENMFWYRQDPGLGLRLIYFSYDVKMKEKGDIPEGYSVSREKKERFSLILESASTNQTSMYLCASSLANPRGTQYFGPGTRLLVL.

This sequence joins TRBV12-3 or TRBV12-4 and TRBJ2-3; TRBD2 agrees at 10 bases. With 6 bases clipped from V and 3 bases from J, the junction kept 0 bases outside the gene matches. The CDR3 runs to 13 residues. The CDR3 spells CASRGLATDTQYF. In DNA, the CDR3 is TGTGCCAGCAGGGGACTAGCGACAGATACGCAGTATTTT.

V gene TRBV4-1 combines with J gene TRBJ1-5; D is unresolved. This CDR3 spans 17 amino acids. Germline CDR1 reads MGHRA; CDR2 reads YSYEKL. Trimming removed 1 base from V and 2 bases from J, with 15 bases in between. CDR3 DNA: TGCGCCAGCAGCCAAGTTGTGATCGGGTTCGGCAATCAGCCCCAGCATTTT. Protein product: CASSQVVIGFGNQPQHF.

This chain joins TRBV27 and TRBJ1-3; perhaps TRBD1 as D (6 bases). CDR3 length: 17 amino acids. Deletions cut 5 bases from V and 2 bases from J, with 19 bases between. Per germline, CDR1 MNHEY and CDR2 SMNVEV (reference sequence). CDR3 nucleotide sequence: TGTGCCAGCAGTCCTGACGGGGGGCTGGGGGCTGGAAACACCATATATTTT. This translates into CASSPDGGLGAGNTIYF.

The gene calls are TRBV10-3 and TRBJ2-1, with TRBD2 matching over 7 bases. CDR1 is ENHRY and CDR2 is SYGVKD in the germline V gene. V gave up 3 bases and J gave up 10 bases; unmatched junction bases: 6. The CDR3 spans 13 residues. Here the CDR3 reads CAISESGTEEQFF. CDR3 DNA sequence: TGTGCCATCAGTGAAAGCGGGACGGAGGAGCAGTTCTTC.

The CDR3 bases are TGTGCCAGCAGCTTAGCGAGTGGGAACACCGGGGAGCTGTTTTTT. The encoded protein is CASSLASGNTGELFF. The chain has TRBV7-9 and TRBJ2-2; D gene ambiguous. The CDR3 length is 15 residues. V shed 0 bases and J shed 1 base, with 6 bases lying between them. CDR1 is SEHNR, CDR2 FQNEAQ, per germline (reference sequence).

The chain's CDR3 is CASRAGSVNEQFF. In DNA, the CDR3 is TGTGCCAGCAGGGCAGGCAGTGTCAATGAGCAGTTCTTC. The chain employs TRBV12-3 or TRBV12-4 and TRBJ2-1; no clear D gene. This CDR3 has 13 amino acids. Deletions cut 6 bases from V and 6 bases from J, with 12 bases between.

This chain links TRBV27 with TRBJ1-6, with 8 bases aligning to TRBD1. CDR1 and CDR2 (germline): MNHEY, SMNVEV (reference sequence). V shed 2 bases, J shed 9 bases, and the junction held 6 bases outside the gene matches. The CDR3 runs to 15 residues. The CDR3 is CASSLAGGAGSPLHF. Here the CDR3 DNA reads TGTGCCAGCAGTTTAGCAGGGGGCGCGGGTTCACCCCTCCACTTT.